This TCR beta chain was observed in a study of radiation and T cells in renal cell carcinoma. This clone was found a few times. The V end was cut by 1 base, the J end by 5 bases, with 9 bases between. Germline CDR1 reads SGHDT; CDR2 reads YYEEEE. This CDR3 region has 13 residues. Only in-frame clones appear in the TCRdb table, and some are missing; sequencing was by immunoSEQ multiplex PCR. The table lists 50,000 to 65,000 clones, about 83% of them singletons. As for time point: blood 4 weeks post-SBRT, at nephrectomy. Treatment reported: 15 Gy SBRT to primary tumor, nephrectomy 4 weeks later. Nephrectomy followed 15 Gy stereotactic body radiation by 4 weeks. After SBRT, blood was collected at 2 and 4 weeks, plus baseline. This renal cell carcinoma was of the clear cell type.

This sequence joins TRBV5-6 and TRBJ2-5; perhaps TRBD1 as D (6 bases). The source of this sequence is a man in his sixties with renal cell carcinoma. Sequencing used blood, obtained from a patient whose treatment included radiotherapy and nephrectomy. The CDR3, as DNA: TGTGCCAGCAGCTTGACAGGGATCGAGACCCAGTACTTC. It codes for CASSLTGIETQYF.